This entry lists 17 T cell receptor beta chains sequenced from one sample in a study of cytomegalovirus exposure and HLA in healthy donors. Amplification used 60 Vbeta primers and 13 Jbeta primers. Measured with immunoSEQ multiplex PCR; TCRdb has only the in-frame clones, and not every one. The sample contains around 180,000 clones, 80% to 85% of which appear only once. Sequencing used PBMCs. These TCRs come from a woman in her late teens or twenties in good health and CMV-seropositive.

The chain uses TRBV2 and TRBJ2-3; 15 nucleotides align to TRBD2. Losses at the gene ends were 6 bases for V and 6 bases for J; bases not matched to a gene: 16. Germline V CDR1 and CDR2: SNHLY, FYNNEI. The CDR3 extends over 19 amino acids. In DNA, the CDR3 is TGTGCCAGCAGGGGACTAGCGGGGGGCCACCCGGACGATAAGGATACGCAGTATTTT. Amino acid sequence: CASRGLAGGHPDDKDTQYF. The full variable domain, in which reference TRBV2 and TRBJ2-3 provide the parts outside the CDR3, is EPEVTQTPSHQVTQMGQEVILRCVPISNHLYFYWYRQILGQKVEFLVSFYNNEISEKSEIFDDQFSVERPDGSNFTLKIRSTKLEDSAMYFCASRGLAGGHPDDKDTQYFGPGTRLTVL.

In the case of this clone: Within the sample, other DNA sequences also encode this same CDR3. The rearrangement joins TRBV10-3 to TRBJ2-3, with 11 bases that match TRBD1. After removal of 8 bases from V and 5 bases from J, the junction contained 6 bases not matched to a gene. Germline V gene lookup returns CDR1 ENHRY and CDR2 SYGVKD. This CDR3 spans 14 amino acids. Here the CDR3 DNA reads TGTGCCATCCGGGAGGGACAGGGGGGAGATACGCAGTATTTT. This codes for CAIREGQGGDTQYF.

This chain uses TRBV5-4 with TRBJ2-2; 9 bases are shared with TRBD1. This CDR3 has 15 residues. V dropped 4 bases and J dropped 6; count of bases not matched to a gene: 7. Germline V gene lookup returns CDR1 SGHNT and CDR2 YYREEE (reference sequence). The CDR3 DNA sequence: TGTGCCAGCAGCGGGCGACAGGGGGTCTCCGGGGAGCTGTTTTTT. Protein sequence: CASSGRQGVSGELFF. The entire variable domain, with the rest obtained from reference TRBV5-4 and TRBJ2-2, is as follows: ETGVTQSPTHLIKTRGQQVTLRCSSQSGHNTVSWYQQALGQGPQFIFQYYREEENGRGNFPPRFSGLQFPNYSSELNVNALELDDSALYLCASSGRQGVSGELFFGEGSRLTVL.

V gene TRBV6-4 combines with J gene TRBJ2-3; 12 bases agree with TRBD1. The CDR3 consists of 16 residues. The germline CDR1 and CDR2 sequences are MRHNA and SNTAGT. V was clipped by 3 bases and J by 6 bases; unmatched bases: 7. CDR3 in DNA: TGTGCCAGCAGTGAGCGAGTTGGGACAGGGGGCGATACGCAGTATTTT. Translation gives CASSERVGTGGDTQYF.

The chain has TRBV10-2 and TRBJ1-1, with 10 positions matching TRBD1. The ends lost 5 bases at V and 6 bases at J; junction bases unmatched: 15. Germline assignment: CDR1 WSHSY and CDR2 SAAADI. CDR3 length: 17 residues. CDR3 amino acids: CASSRPESGTGEPEAFF. As DNA, the CDR3 is TGCGCCAGCAGTCGCCCGGAGAGTGGGACAGGGGAGCCTGAAGCTTTCTTT.

CDR3 region: CASSYGTGTTNEKLFF. Written as DNA, the CDR3 is TGTGCCAGCAGTTACGGGACAGGTACAACTAATGAAAAACTGTTTTTT. The chain recombines TRBV28 with TRBJ1-4; TRBD1 matches at 8 bases. With 4 bases clipped from V and 0 bases from J, the junction kept 4 bases outside the gene matches. CDR1 MDHEN and CDR2 SYDVKM come from the germline V gene. The CDR3 consists of 16 residues.

This clone appeared once. The rearrangement joins TRBV4-3 to TRBJ2-3, with 11 nucleotides matching TRBD2. This CDR3 has 16 amino acids. V lost 5 bases and J lost 6; bases outside the gene matches: 10. Germline CDR1 and CDR2: LGHNA and YSLEER. The CDR3 protein is CASSAGTSGEGDTQYF. The DNA for the CDR3 is TGCGCCAGCAGCGCCGGGACTAGCGGAGAGGGGGATACGCAGTATTTT.

The chain recombines TRBV9 with TRBJ2-2, with 12 nucleotides matching TRBD2. The V gene's germline CDR1 is SGDLS and CDR2 YYNGEE. J lost 7 bases, V lost 4 bases, and 11 bases had no gene match. This CDR3 spans 17 amino acids. CDR3 region: CASSSSRLAGVSGELFF. The DNA for the CDR3 is TGTGCCAGCAGCTCGAGTCGACTAGCGGGGGTGAGCGGGGAGCTGTTTTTT.

This chain connects TRBV7-3 to TRBJ1-2; TRBD1 matches 8 bases. The germline CDR1 and CDR2 sequences are SGHTA and FQGTGA. CDR3 length: 15 amino acids. The junction had 7 bases not matched to a gene; V was cut back by 1 base and J by 6 bases. CDR3 coding DNA: TGTGCCAGCAGCTTAAGCCAGACAGGGGTGGATGGCTACACCTTC. Encoded protein: CASSLSQTGVDGYTF.

The V call is TRBV29-1, the J call TRBJ1-5; 9 bases are a match to TRBD1. There are 14 residues in the CDR3. The trim removed 5 bases at V and 4 bases at J, leaving 6 bases unmatched. Per germline, CDR1 SQVTM and CDR2 ANQGSEA. The CDR3 coding sequence is TGCAGCGTTAAGGACAGGGGTCCGAATCAGCCCCAGCATTTT. It is translated as CSVKDRGPNQPQHF.

V and J are TRBV10-3 and TRBJ1-2; 7 bases match TRBD1. Unmatched junction bases numbered 17, after V lost 6 bases and J lost 4 bases. Germline V lookup: CDR1 ENHRY, CDR2 SYGVKD. The CDR3 runs to 17 residues. The CDR3 loop is CAISVTRGQILPYGYTF. The CDR3 bases are TGTGCCATCAGCGTAACCAGGGGACAGATCCTACCCTATGGCTACACCTTC.

This chain links TRBV30 with TRBJ2-7, with a weak D call TRBD1 (5 bases). V gave up 5 bases and J gave up 0 bases, with 17 bases separating them. Germline-derived CDR1 and CDR2 are GTSNPN and SVGIG (reference sequence). CDR3 length: 15 residues. The CDR3 region is CAWERQRLSSYEQYV. CDR3 coding DNA: TGTGCCTGGGAGAGACAGCGACTCAGCTCCTACGAGCAGTACGTC.

V gene TRBV25-1 combines with J gene TRBJ1-5; D ambiguous. The V gene's germline CDR1 is MGHDK and CDR2 SYGVNS. The germline V and J ends were trimmed by 4 bases and 0 bases, with 4 bases remaining between them. The CDR3 extends over 13 amino acids. The CDR3 spells CASSGGSNQPQHF. The CDR3 coding sequence is TGTGCCAGCAGTGGCGGTAGCAATCAGCCCCAGCATTTT. The complete variable domain, with remaining parts taken from reference TRBV25-1 and TRBJ1-5, reads EADIYQTPRYLVIGTGKKITLECSQTMGHDKMYWYQQDPGMELHLIHYSYGVNSTEKGDLSSESTVSRIRTEHFPLTLESARPSHTSQYLCASSGGSNQPQHFGDGTRLSIL.

The chain joins TRBV4-2 to TRBJ2-7; 7 bases agree with TRBD1. Germline assignment: CDR1 LGHNA and CDR2 YNFKEQ. CDR3 length equals 14 residues. The ends lost 1 base at V and 3 bases at J; junction bases unmatched: 3. As DNA, the CDR3 is TGTGCCAGCAGCCAAGGGACAGGTTTCTACGAGCAGTACGTC. This codes for CASSQGTGFYEQYV.

A remark on this clone: The same CDR3 arises from other DNA sequences in this sample as well. The V call is TRBV13, the J call TRBJ2-1; D call uncertain. Germline CDR1 PRHDT, CDR2 FYEKMQ (reference sequence). The V gene lost 0 bases and the J gene lost 9 bases, with 3 bases spanning the gap. This CDR3 contains 11 residues. The CDR3 DNA reads TGTGCCAGCAGCTTAGGGCGTGAGCAGTTCTTC. The encoded protein is CASSLGREQFF.

With respect to this clone: In the same sample, other DNA sequences code for this CDR3. The chain uses TRBV6-5 and TRBJ2-1; the D gene is possibly TRBD2 (6 bases). The CDR3 has 12 residues. CDR1 and CDR2 (germline): MNHEY, SVGAGI. Trimming stripped 6 bases from V and 9 bases from J, with 12 bases between. The chain's CDR3 is CASSRGSSEQFF. The CDR3 DNA sequence: TGTGCCAGCAGCCGGGGGTCGAGTGAGCAGTTCTTC.

The V and J genes are TRBV5-4 and TRBJ2-1; weak D call: TRBD2 (7 bases). Germline CDR1 reads SGHNT; CDR2 reads YYREEE (reference sequence). V lost 0 bases and J lost 7, with 17 bases in between. The CDR3 runs to 16 residues. As DNA, the CDR3 is TGTGCCAGCAGCTTGGCGGGGGGCTGGGCCGTGAATGAGCAGTTCTTC. Amino acids: CASSLAGGWAVNEQFF.